The 13 T cell receptor beta chains below were found in one sample sequenced in a study of blood T cell repertoires in COVID-19. TCRdb's copy holds only in-frame clones and misses some; the assay was immunoSEQ multiplex PCR. The sample shows 35,000 to 45,000 clones, around 91% of them seen only once. Sequencing input: peripheral blood. These receptors originate from a man in his fifties or sixties with active COVID-19.

V usage is TRBV19 and J usage is TRBJ1-4; 8 bases match TRBD1. This CDR3 is 14 amino acids long. V was clipped by 4 bases and J by 7 bases; unmatched bases: 5. Germline-derived CDR1 and CDR2 are LNHDA and SQIVND (reference sequence). CDR3: CASSTSTGAEKLFF. The CDR3 DNA sequence: TGTGCCAGTAGTACGTCGACAGGGGCTGAAAAACTGTTTTTT.

The V gene is TRBV6-6, the J gene TRBJ1-2; TRBD1 might be the D (5 bases). V lost 5 bases and J 5 bases, leaving 15 bases between the germline ends. Germline V gene data show CDR1 as MNHNY and CDR2 as SVGAGI (reference sequence). The CDR3 extends over 14 amino acids. The CDR3: CASSPPSGGYGYTF. The DNA for the CDR3 is TGTGCCAGCAGTCCGCCCTCGGGGGGGTATGGCTACACCTTC.

The J gene is TRBJ1-2, the V gene TRBV11-3, with TRBD1 identical over 10 bases. Germline V lookup: CDR1 SGHNT, CDR2 YENEEA. V gave up 5 bases and J gave up 3 bases; unmatched junction bases: 12. CDR3 length: 17 residues. The CDR3 loop reads CASSKRRRDRGYYGYTF. The CDR3 DNA follows: TGTGCCAGCAGCAAAAGACGAAGGGACAGGGGTTACTATGGCTACACCTTC.

In this sample, this clone turned up once. The rearrangement links TRBV5-6 to TRBJ1-5; 7 nucleotides agree with TRBD1. The V gene end was trimmed by 4 bases and the J gene end by 0 bases; junction bases not matched to a gene: 13. The CDR3 spans 18 residues. Germline CDR1 reads SGHDT; CDR2 reads YYEEEE. The chain's CDR3 is CASSPWVGTDYSNQPQHF. As DNA, the CDR3 is TGTGCCAGCAGCCCGTGGGTCGGGACAGATTATAGCAATCAGCCCCAGCATTTT.

V gene TRBV27 combines with J gene TRBJ2-7; no clear D gene. The CDR3 contains 13 residues. Trimming cost V 4 bases and J 1 base, with 8 bases left between them. Looked up from germline, CDR1 is MNHEY and CDR2 is SMNVEV (reference sequence). The DNA of the CDR3 is TGTGCCAGCAGTTATTCCGGTTCCTACGAGCAGTACTTC. This sequence encodes CASSYSGSYEQYF.

This chain links TRBV5-5 with TRBJ2-7; 10 bases are shared with TRBD2. The CDR3 runs to 15 residues. The trim removed 0 bases at V and 4 bases at J, leaving 4 bases unmatched. The germline V gene has CDR1 SGHKS and CDR2 YYEKEE (reference sequence). In DNA, the CDR3 is TGTGCCAGCAGCTTGGCTAGCGGGGGAGATTACGAGCAGTACTTC. Translated: CASSLASGGDYEQYF.

The rearrangement joins TRBV6-4 to TRBJ2-5; TRBD1 aligns across 10 bases. Germline V gene sequence: CDR1 MRHNA, CDR2 SNTAGT. This CDR3 region has 18 residues. The V segment lost 7 bases and the J segment 4 bases; nucleotides outside the gene matches: 18. CDR3 residues: CASNQLNPRQGARETQYF. CDR3 DNA sequence: TGTGCCAGCAACCAGTTGAACCCACGACAGGGGGCAAGAGAGACCCAGTACTTC.

This chain connects TRBV19 to TRBJ2-1; tentatively, D is TRBD2 (5 bases). The germline V and J ends were trimmed by 4 bases and 4 bases, with 14 bases remaining between them. The CDR3 extends over 15 amino acids. CDR1 and CDR2 (germline): LNHDA, SQIVND (reference sequence). CDR3 bases: TGTGCCAGTAGTAGAGGGCAGGCTACATACAATGAGCAGTTCTTC. Translating gives CASSRGQATYNEQFF.

The chain employs TRBV5-1 and TRBJ2-1; TRBD1 agrees at 10 bases. This CDR3 contains 14 residues. Germline CDR1 is SGHRS and CDR2 is YFSETQ. Trimming cost V 4 bases and J 4 bases; bases outside gene matches: 2. This CDR3 reads CASSRDRGYNEQFF. As DNA, the CDR3 is TGCGCCAGCAGCCGGGACAGGGGATACAATGAGCAGTTCTTC.

The CDR3 DNA is TGTGCCAGCAGTTTGTCGGCACGGCAAGCGGGGATGGGGAACTATGGCTACACCTTC. As protein: CASSLSARQAGMGNYGYTF. This chain connects TRBV27 to TRBJ1-2; no definite D call. The CDR3 is 19 amino acids. Trimming took 3 bases from V and 2 from J, leaving 25 bases between them. Germline lookup yields CDR1 MNHEY and CDR2 SMNVEV (reference sequence).

The chain recombines TRBV7-2 with TRBJ1-2; D is possibly TRBD1 (5 bases). V gave up 1 base and J gave up 4 bases, with 7 bases separating them. The CDR3 covers 13 residues. Germline V gene data show CDR1 as SGHTA and CDR2 as FQGNSA. CDR3 protein: CASSLGQGYGYTF. Written as DNA, the CDR3 is TGTGCCAGCAGCTTAGGCCAGGGCTATGGCTACACCTTC.

This rearrangement joins TRBV30 to TRBJ1-6, with 9 bases lining up with TRBD1. The CDR3 spans 13 residues. CDR1 is GTSNPN, CDR2 SVGIG, per germline (reference sequence). The V segment lost 4 bases and the J segment 9 bases; nucleotides outside the gene matches: 4. The CDR3 is CAWKGQGVSPLHF. CDR3 coding DNA: TGTGCCTGGAAGGGACAGGGCGTTTCACCCCTCCACTTT.

V usage is TRBV28 and J usage is TRBJ2-2; unclear D gene. The CDR3 covers 16 residues. Germline V gene sequence: CDR1 MDHEN, CDR2 SYDVKM. Trimming cost V 5 bases and J 4 bases, with 17 bases left between them. In DNA form, the CDR3 reads TGTGCCAGCAGTGATCCATCCAAAACCGGCACCGGGGAGCTGTTTTTT. Amino acid sequence: CASSDPSKTGTGELFF.